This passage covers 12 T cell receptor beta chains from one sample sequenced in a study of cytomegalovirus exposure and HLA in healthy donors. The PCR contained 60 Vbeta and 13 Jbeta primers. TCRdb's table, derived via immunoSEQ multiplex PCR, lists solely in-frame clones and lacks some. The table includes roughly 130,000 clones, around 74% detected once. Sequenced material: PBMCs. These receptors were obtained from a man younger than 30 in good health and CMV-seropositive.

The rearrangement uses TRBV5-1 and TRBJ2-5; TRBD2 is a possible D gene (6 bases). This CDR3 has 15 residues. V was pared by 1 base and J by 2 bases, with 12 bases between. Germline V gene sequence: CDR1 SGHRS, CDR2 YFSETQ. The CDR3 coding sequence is TGCGCCAGCAGCTTGTTGGCGGGATCACAAGAGACCCAGTACTTC. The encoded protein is CASSLLAGSQETQYF.

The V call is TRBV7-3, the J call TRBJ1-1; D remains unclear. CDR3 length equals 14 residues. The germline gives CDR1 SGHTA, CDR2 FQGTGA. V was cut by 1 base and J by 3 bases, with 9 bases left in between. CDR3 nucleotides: TGTGCCAGCAGCTTAATGCGATCGGACACTGAAGCTTTCTTT. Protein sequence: CASSLMRSDTEAFF.

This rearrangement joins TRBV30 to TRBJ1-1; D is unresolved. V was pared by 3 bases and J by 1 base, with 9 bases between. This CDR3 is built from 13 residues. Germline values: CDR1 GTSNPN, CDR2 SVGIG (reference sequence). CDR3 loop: CAWRWHQNTEAFF. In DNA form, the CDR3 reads TGTGCCTGGAGGTGGCACCAGAACACTGAAGCTTTCTTT.

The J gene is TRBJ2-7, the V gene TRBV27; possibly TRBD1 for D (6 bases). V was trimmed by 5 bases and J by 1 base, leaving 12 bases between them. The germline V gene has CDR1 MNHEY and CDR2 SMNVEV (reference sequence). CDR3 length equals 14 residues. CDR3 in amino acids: CASSPTGLSYEQYF. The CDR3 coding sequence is TGTGCCAGCAGTCCGACAGGCCTATCCTACGAGCAGTACTTC.

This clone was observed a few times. The CDR3 DNA sequence: TGTGCCAGCAGTCTGTACGGACAGGGTGGCAATGAGCAGTTCTTC. Translation: CASSLYGQGGNEQFF. This chain joins TRBV11-2 and TRBJ2-1; 8 bases fit TRBD1. The CDR3 is made up of 15 amino acids. Germline V gene data show CDR1 as SGHAT and CDR2 as FQNNGV. Germline trimming cut 6 bases from V and 6 bases from J; bases unmatched to any gene: 10.

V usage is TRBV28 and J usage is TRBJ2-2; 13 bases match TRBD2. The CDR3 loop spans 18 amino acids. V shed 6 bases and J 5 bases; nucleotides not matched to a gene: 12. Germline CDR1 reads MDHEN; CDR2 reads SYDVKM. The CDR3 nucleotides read TGTGCCAGCAGCCGGACTAGCGGGGGCCTCTCGGGGACCGGGGAGCTGTTTTTT. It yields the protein CASSRTSGGLSGTGELFF.

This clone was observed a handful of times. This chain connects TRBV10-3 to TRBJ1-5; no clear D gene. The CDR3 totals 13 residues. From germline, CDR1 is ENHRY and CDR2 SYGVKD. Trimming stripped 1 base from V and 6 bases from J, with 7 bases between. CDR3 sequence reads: CAISEYQAQPQHF. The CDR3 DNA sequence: TGTGCCATCAGTGAGTACCAGGCTCAGCCCCAGCATTTT.

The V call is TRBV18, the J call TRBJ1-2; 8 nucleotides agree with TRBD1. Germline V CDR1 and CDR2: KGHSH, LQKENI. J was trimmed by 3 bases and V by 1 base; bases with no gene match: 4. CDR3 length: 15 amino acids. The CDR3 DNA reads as TGTGCCAGCTCACCACGGACAGGGCGAGACTATGGCTACACCTTC. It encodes CASSPRTGRDYGYTF.

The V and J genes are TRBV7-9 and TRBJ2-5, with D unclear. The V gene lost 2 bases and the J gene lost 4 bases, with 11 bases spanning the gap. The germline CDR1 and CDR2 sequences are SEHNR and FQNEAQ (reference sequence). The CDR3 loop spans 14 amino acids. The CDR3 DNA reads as TGTGCCAGCAGCTTAAAGGCTAGTGGAGAGACCCAGTACTTC. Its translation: CASSLKASGETQYF.

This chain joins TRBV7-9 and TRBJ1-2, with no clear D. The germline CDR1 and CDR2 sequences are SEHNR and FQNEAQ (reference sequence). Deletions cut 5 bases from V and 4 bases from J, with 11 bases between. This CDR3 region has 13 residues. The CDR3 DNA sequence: TGTGCCAGCAGCCACGAGGGTCCCTATGGCTACACCTTC. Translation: CASSHEGPYGYTF.

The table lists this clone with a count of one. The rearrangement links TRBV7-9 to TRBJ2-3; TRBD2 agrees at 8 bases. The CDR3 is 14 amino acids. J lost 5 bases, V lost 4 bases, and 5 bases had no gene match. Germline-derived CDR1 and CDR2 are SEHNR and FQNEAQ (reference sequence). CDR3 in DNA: TGTGCCAGCAGCTGGTCGGGAGGGGGAGATACGCAGTATTTT. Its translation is CASSWSGGGDTQYF.

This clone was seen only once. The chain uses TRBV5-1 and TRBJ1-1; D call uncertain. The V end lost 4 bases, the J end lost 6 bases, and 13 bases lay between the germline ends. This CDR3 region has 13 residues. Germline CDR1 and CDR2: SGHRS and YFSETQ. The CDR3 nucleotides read TGCGCCAGCAGCCTGGAAGGAGCACCTGAAGCTTTCTTT. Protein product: CASSLEGAPEAFF.